Following are 3 T cell receptor beta chains from one sample sequenced in a study of blood T cell repertoires in COVID-19. The method was immunoSEQ multiplex PCR; TCRdb's version includes in-frame clones alone and lacks a portion of them. The table lists around 170,000 clones, over 80% of them singletons. The sequencing input was peripheral blood. Every receptor here comes from a man aged 70 or older who had recovered from COVID-19.

This sequence joins TRBV19 and TRBJ2-1; 7 nucleotides line up with TRBD1. Trimming took 5 bases from V and 3 from J; bases not matched to a gene: 4. The CDR3 covers 14 residues. Per the germline V gene, CDR1 is LNHDA and CDR2 is SQIVND (reference sequence). Here the CDR3 reads CASSGGQFYNEQFF. The CDR3 region has the DNA TGTGCCAGTAGTGGGGGACAGTTCTACAATGAGCAGTTCTTC.

This chain links TRBV7-2 with TRBJ1-5, with D possibly matching TRBD1 (6 bases). The V end lost 1 base, the J end lost 7 bases, and 14 bases lay between the germline ends. From germline, CDR1 is SGHTA and CDR2 FQGNSA. CDR3 length equals 15 residues. The CDR3 protein is CASSLDQGRGQPQHF. The CDR3, as DNA: TGTGCCAGCAGCTTAGATCAGGGGCGCGGGCAGCCCCAGCATTTT.

V and J are TRBV2 and TRBJ1-4, with TRBD1 identical over 10 bases. CDR1 is SNHLY and CDR2 is FYNNEI in the germline V gene. The CDR3 consists of 14 residues. After removal of 6 bases from V and 14 bases from J, the junction contained 12 bases not matched to a gene. As DNA, the CDR3 is TGTGCCAGCAGGTGGGGGACAGGGGACCCCGGGCTGTTTTTT. Amino acid sequence: CASRWGTGDPGLFF.